This entry is about one TCR beta chain. What it binds is not known. V lost 3 bases, J lost 5 bases, and 17 bases lay in between. The germline CDR1 and CDR2 sequences are SGHTA and FQGNSA. This CDR3 region has 16 residues. The data were obtained in a study of cytomegalovirus exposure and HLA in healthy donors. On the study more broadly: The platform used for the approximately 130 validation repertoires matched that of the approximately 620 first-cohort repertoires, a later analysis reported.

Sequenced by immunoSEQ multiplex PCR; TCRdb stores in-frame clones only, minus some. The table records about 110,000 clones, approximately 94% of them present only once. Study-level findings and limits: There were three CMV-associated chains whose specificity for CMV antigens was confirmed in vitro. A later analysis found first-cohort TCR clusters tended to co-occur in the approximately 110 validation repertoires. The authors listed 150 to 200 TCR beta chains as cytomegalovirus-associated.

Sequencing input: PBMCs. V is TRBV7-2 and J is TRBJ1-5; D gene unclear. This clonotype originated in a woman aged 18 to 35 in good health and CMV-seronegative. The CDR3 protein is CASSFTGAERHQPQHF. The CDR3 nucleotides read TGTGCCAGCAGCTTCACGGGAGCCGAGAGGCATCAGCCCCAGCATTTT.